This T cell receptor beta chain was identified in a study of blood T cell repertoires in COVID-19. Looking at the study overall: COVID-19 samples, acute and convalescent, were from the United States, Italy and Spain. PBMCs, B-cell-depleted T cells, or T cells were the source of the cDNA or gDNA that made up the material.

Study processing details: How many nucleated cells were present was estimated from reference gene primer amplification. The method was immunoSEQ multiplex PCR; TCRdb's version includes in-frame clones alone and lacks a portion of them. The DNA was the basis for D and trimming; V, J and clone size are from that table. Here the sample spans 150,000 to 200,000 clones, approximately 88% being singletons. The CDR3 length is 15 residues. Trimming at V came to 4 bases and at J to 7 bases, leaving 8 bases not matched to a gene. Germline-derived CDR1 and CDR2 are SGHTS and YDEGEE. What was sequenced was peripheral blood. The receptor was derived from a woman older than 75 with active or convalescent COVID-19. The chain links TRBV5-8 to TRBJ1-6; 7 bases fit TRBD1. The CDR3 loop is CASSRDSVSNSPLHF. CDR3 nucleotide sequence: TGTGCCAGCAGCCGGGACAGTGTTTCCAATTCACCCCTCCACTTT.